The entry that follows covers one T cell receptor beta chain sequence. No antigen is known for it. Base quality data are lacking; no much larger clone is found one base away. According to the study, the label for this sample's time point signals: baseline before oral tofacitinib. Lesional scalp punch biopsies and peripheral blood were collected from alopecia areata patients. PBMCs were isolated by density centrifugation and stained for CD3, CD4 and CD8, after which CD4+ and CD8+ T cells were sorted on a FACSAria. To prepare the library, the immunoSEQ multiplex PCR assay was applied. For TCR sequencing, RNA was extracted from every sample and reverse transcribed into cDNA to serve as template. First-strand cDNA was synthesized with SuperScript III using a 2:1 mix of oligo-dT and random hexamers. A synthetic immune receptor repertoire was used to assess amplification bias, and residual bias was removed computationally. The source study handled its data this way. Raw reads were preprocessed to remove errors, and CDR3 was defined according to IMGT conventions as the region from the conserved cysteine to phenylalanine. Clonality was computed as 1 minus the Shannon entropy, with the entropy normalized by log2 of the number of productive unique TCRs. Scalp TCRbeta sequences were cross-referenced with sorted blood CD4 and CD8 repertoires so that the CD4 or CD8 identity of scalp clones could be inferred. Sourced from immuneACCESS, this table was stored by TCRdb with only in-frame sequences that have V and J called. A share of the clones is absent; for the studies checked, an unresolved V gene accounts for under half, and the remainder has no known explanation. The D gene and trimming were derived from the DNA, and the V and J assignments and clone size from that table. Recorded for this sample are 200,000 to 250,000 clones; 50% to 70% of them occurred a single time. The top ten clones comprise approximately 0.45% of the sample.

These data belong to a study of CD8+ T cells in alopecia areata (dated by TCRdb to 2016 to 2019). For the wider study: The treated patients, all with moderate-to-severe alopecia areata, were enrolled in an open-label pilot trial of oral tofacitinib given at 5 to 10 mg twice daily. Scalp tissue and sorted CD4+ and CD8+ peripheral blood T cells from patchy and totalis/universalis alopecia areata patients and from healthy controls were covered by human TCRbeta sequencing. TCRbeta CDR3 regions were amplified by immunoSEQ multiplex PCR using 35 Vbeta forward and 13 Jbeta reverse primers. Tofacitinib-treated patients had biopsies at baseline and at 4 and 24 weeks of treatment, with a later scalp biopsy in several patients. RNA was obtained with the PAXgene miRNA kit for fixed scalp, the miRNeasy kit for PBMCs, and the RNeasy kit for mouse skin. Scalp clonality was compared across normal scalp (n=4), patchy alopecia areata scalp (n=8), and alopecia totalis/universalis scalp (n=8). Patients stayed on tofacitinib for 6 to 18 months and then had 6 months of follow-up off drug so that delayed response and recurrence could be assessed. High-throughput TCRbeta sequencing was used to examine T cell clonal expansion in alopecia areata in both the C3H/HeJ mouse model and human patients. Study-wide conclusions, independent of this receptor: Compared with mice, TCR sequences shared between patients were less clear, possibly partly because of HLA diversity across the patient population. Scalp TCR repertoire analysis is complicated because resident alphabeta T cells in normal human skin are also sequenced, whereas mouse skin is dominated by gammadelta T cells. Lesional scalp, especially in alopecia totalis/universalis, showed higher clonality and more expanded CD8+ clones than normal scalp, suggesting antigenic drive.

Taken from the germline V gene, the CDR1 and CDR2 loops are SGHRS and YFSETQ. V drops 6 bases and J drops 1 base, leaving 10 bases in between. The CDR3 holds 13 amino acids from the cysteine to the phenylalanine. The only DNA kept is the CDR3, 39 bases in frame from the first base. This sequence uses TRBV5-1 and TRBJ1-1; the D gene is not confidently resolved. The sequencing here drew on CD4+ T cells sorted from blood, taken at week 0. This TCR was sampled from a human donor with alopecia areata. The sequence in DNA is TGCGCCAGCAAATTTCAACAGAACACTGAAGCTTTCTTT. Translation gives CASKFQQNTEAFF.